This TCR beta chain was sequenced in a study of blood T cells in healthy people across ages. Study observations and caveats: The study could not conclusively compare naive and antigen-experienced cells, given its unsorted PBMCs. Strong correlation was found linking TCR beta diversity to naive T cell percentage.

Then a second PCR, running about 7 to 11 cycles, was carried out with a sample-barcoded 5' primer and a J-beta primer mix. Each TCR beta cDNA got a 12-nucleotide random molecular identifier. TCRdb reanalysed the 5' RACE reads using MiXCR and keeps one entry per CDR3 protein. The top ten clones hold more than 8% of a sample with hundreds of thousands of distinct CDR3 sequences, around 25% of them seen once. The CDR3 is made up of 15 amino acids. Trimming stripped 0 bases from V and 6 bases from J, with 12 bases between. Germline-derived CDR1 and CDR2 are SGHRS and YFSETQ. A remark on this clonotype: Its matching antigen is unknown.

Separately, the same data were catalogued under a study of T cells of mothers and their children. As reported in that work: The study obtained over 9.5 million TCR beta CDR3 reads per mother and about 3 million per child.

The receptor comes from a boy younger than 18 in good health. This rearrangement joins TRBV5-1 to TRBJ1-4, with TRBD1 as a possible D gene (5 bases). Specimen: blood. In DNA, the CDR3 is TGCGCCAGCAGCTTGGCCGGGGCTATAGATGAAAAACTGTTTTTT. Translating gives CASSLAGAIDEKLFF.